This T cell receptor (beta chain) emerged from a study of T cell responses to AZD1222 COVID-19 vaccine. Study results and limitations: Dominant CD4 TCR responses targeted spike regions 160-218 and 743-854. Spike-specific TCR breadth rose after two AZD1222 doses, and depth rose as well.

This clone is a singleton in its sample. Its antigen remains unknown. Clones were sequenced by immunoSEQ multiplex PCR, and TCRdb holds only the in-frame ones, with some missing. The table has about 150,000 clones, roughly 90% seen once. The CDR3 spans 16 residues. Trimming removed 3 bases at V and 0 bases at J, with 13 bases between. Germline values: CDR1 MNHNS, CDR2 SASEGT. The gene calls are TRBV6-1 and TRBJ2-3; D not resolved. This TCR derives from an adult who received the AZD1222 COVID-19 vaccine. The source material was peripheral blood, sampled 28 days after the second AZD1222 dose. The CDR3: CASSDLRLSSTDTQYF. CDR3 coding DNA: TGTGCCAGCAGTGATCTTAGGTTGTCTAGCACAGATACGCAGTATTTT.